These 10 T cell receptor beta chains were all obtained from the same sample, sequenced in a study of blood T cell repertoires in COVID-19. The protocol was immunoSEQ multiplex PCR, while the TCRdb copy is restricted to in-frame clones and leaves out a portion. The sample lists about 150,000 clones, about four fifths occurring once. Sequenced: peripheral blood. Source of these receptors: a woman older than 75 with acute or convalescent COVID-19.

This chain connects TRBV7-2 to TRBJ2-4, with TRBD1 identical over 8 bases. The germline V gene has CDR1 SGHTA and CDR2 FQGNSA. CDR3 length: 14 amino acids. V was pared by 5 bases and J by 8 bases, with 8 bases of the junction left unmatched. Written as DNA, the CDR3 is TGTGCCAGCAGCCTTCGGACAGGGCAGGACATTCAGTACTTC. This sequence encodes CASSLRTGQDIQYF.

The chain is built from TRBV6-2 or TRBV6-3 and TRBJ2-7; the D is unclear. The CDR3 spans 14 residues. Trimming left V 5 bases short and J 3 bases short, with 14 bases between. Germline V gene sequence: CDR1 MNHEY, CDR2 SVGEGT. In DNA, the CDR3 is TGTGCCAGCAGTATGACGAGGATTCGCTACGAGCAGTACTTC. Protein: CASSMTRIRYEQYF.

The V gene is TRBV2, the J gene TRBJ1-1, with D perhaps TRBD1 (6 bases). Germline V gene data show CDR1 as SNHLY and CDR2 as FYNNEI. The V end lost 6 bases, the J end lost 11 bases, and 10 bases lay between the germline ends. The CDR3 sequence is 10 residues long. This CDR3 reads CASSQGMAFF. The CDR3 DNA reads TGTGCCAGCAGCCAGGGGATGGCTTTCTTT.

The chain employs TRBV5-1 and TRBJ2-7; 7 nucleotides line up with TRBD1. The germline V gene encodes CDR1 SGHRS and CDR2 YFSETQ. The V gene end was trimmed by 0 bases and the J gene end by 4 bases; junction bases not matched to a gene: 7. The CDR3 is 15 residues long. Written as DNA, the CDR3 is TGCGCCAGCAGCTTGGTGGGGACAGTGCTGTACGAGCAGTACTTC. It encodes CASSLVGTVLYEQYF. The full variable domain, completed using reference TRBV5-1 and TRBJ2-7, is KAGVTQTPRYLIKTRGQQVTLSCSPISGHRSVSWYQQTPGQGLQFLFEYFSETQRNKGNFPGRFSGRQFSNSRSEMNVSTLELGDSALYLCASSLVGTVLYEQYFGPGTRLTVT.

This sequence joins TRBV7-2 and TRBJ2-4; TRBD2 matches 7 bases. Looked up from germline, CDR1 is SGHTA and CDR2 is FQGNSA. This CDR3 is built from 16 residues. Losses at the gene ends were 3 bases for V and 2 bases for J; bases not matched to a gene: 7. CDR3 loop: CASSFSGSPSKNIQYF. The CDR3, as DNA: TGTGCCAGCAGCTTTAGCGGGTCACCTTCCAAAAACATTCAGTACTTC.

J is TRBJ1-1 and V is TRBV30, with a weak D call TRBD1 (5 bases). Trimming took off 5 bases at V and 2 bases at J, with 12 bases between the two ends. Germline assignment: CDR1 GTSNPN and CDR2 SVGIG (reference sequence). The CDR3 spans 13 residues. CDR3 sequence (DNA): TGTGCCTGGGGCGGACGGACAAACACTGAAGCTTTCTTT. This translates into CAWGGRTNTEAFF.

The gene calls are TRBV6-5 and TRBJ2-6; D is possibly TRBD2 (5 bases). The germline gives CDR1 MNHEY, CDR2 SVGAGI. This CDR3 comprises 15 residues. Trimming shortened V by 11 bases and J by 0 bases, and 14 bases separated the two germline ends. The CDR3 is CASSGRGSGANVLTF. CDR3 sequence (DNA): TGTGCCTCTTCAGGACGGGGCTCTGGGGCCAACGTCCTGACTTTC.

The V gene is TRBV12-1, the J gene TRBJ2-2; TRBD1 is taken as the D call from the table, unchecked against the DNA. TRBV12-1 is termed a pseudogene. There are 23 residues in the CDR3. The CDR3 loop is CASSFALERPGHGELANTGELFF. The CDR3 coding sequence is TGTGCCAGCAGCTTTGCGCTAGAACGACCGGGACACGGAGAGCTGGCGAACACCGGGGAGCTGTTTTTT.

Regarding this clone: Other DNA sequences of this sample code for an identical CDR3. V is TRBV3-1 (or the pseudogene TRBV3-2) and J is TRBJ2-2; possibly TRBD2 for D (6 bases). CDR1 and CDR2 (germline): LGHDT, YNNKEL (reference sequence). V was cut by 1 base and J by 5 bases, with 11 bases left in between. CDR3 length: 15 residues. Here the CDR3 reads CASSQAPGVTGELFF. The CDR3 nucleotides read TGTGCCAGCAGCCAAGCCCCGGGGGTGACCGGGGAGCTGTTTTTT.

The rearrangement uses TRBV2 and TRBJ1-4; 7 bases fit TRBD1. Germline trimming cut 0 bases from V and 8 bases from J; bases unmatched to any gene: 15. The CDR3 runs 18 residues. Germline CDR1 and CDR2: SNHLY and FYNNEI. As DNA, the CDR3 is TGTGCCAGCAGTGAAGCGCCCCTCTCTTCGACAGGGAACGAAAAACTGTTTTTT. This encodes CASSEAPLSSTGNEKLFF.